The 30 T cell receptor beta chains listed next were all sequenced from one sample in a study of cytomegalovirus exposure and HLA in healthy donors. PCR involved 60 Vbeta and 13 Jbeta primers. Only in-frame clones appear in the TCRdb table, and some are missing; sequencing was by immunoSEQ multiplex PCR. Found here are about 100,000 clones, under 80% of them singletons; the top ten hold about 7%. Sequenced: PBMCs. These receptors were obtained from a man aged 50-60 years in good health and CMV-seropositive.

CDR3 bases: TGTGCCAGCAGCCTACTAACGGGACAGGGTGTAGAGACCCAGTACTTC. As protein: CASSLLTGQGVETQYF. The J gene is TRBJ2-5, the V gene TRBV7-3, with 9 positions matching TRBD1. V was clipped by 5 bases and J by 4 bases; unmatched bases: 11. Germline CDR1 SGHTA, CDR2 FQGTGA. This CDR3 is built from 16 residues.

This clone has more than one count but fewer than ten. The sample carries other DNA sequences with the same CDR3. The chain employs TRBV7-2 and TRBJ1-2; 8 positions agree with TRBD1. The CDR3 extends over 14 amino acids. CDR1 is SGHTA and CDR2 is FQGNSA in the germline V gene. The J segment lost 7 bases and the V segment lost 1 base, leaving 5 bases of the junction unmatched. This CDR3 is CASSLGQGAGGYTF. In DNA form, the CDR3 reads TGTGCCAGCAGCTTAGGGCAGGGGGCAGGTGGCTACACCTTC.

The chain uses TRBV5-1 and TRBJ2-7; 8 bases agree with TRBD2. The germline gives CDR1 SGHRS, CDR2 YFSETQ. The CDR3 runs to 14 residues. The trim removed 0 bases at V and 6 bases at J, leaving 5 bases unmatched. The CDR3 sequence is CASSLVAGGREQYF. CDR3 coding DNA: TGCGCCAGCAGCTTGGTGGCGGGGGGACGCGAGCAGTACTTC.

Concerning this clone itself: The junction does not match germline at one end; this may be a read error. V and J are TRBV30 and TRBJ1-5; a weak D match, TRBD1 (5 bases). This CDR3 comprises 16 residues. Per the germline V gene, CDR1 is GTSNPN and CDR2 is SVGIG (reference sequence). The CDR3 here is CAWSAHYGGGNQPQNF. The CDR3 nucleotides are TGTGCCTGGAGTGCCCATTATGGGGGAGGCAATCAGCCCCAGAATTTT. The full variable domain, rest sourced from reference TRBV30 and TRBJ1-5, is SQTIHQWPATLVQPVGSPLSLECTVEGTSNPNLYWYRQAAGRGLQLLFYSVGIGQISSEVPQNLSASRPQDRQFILSSKKLLLSDSGFYLCAWSAHYGGGNQPQNFGDGTRLSIL.

The rearrangement links TRBV10-3 to TRBJ1-5, with 7 bases matching TRBD1. CDR1 is ENHRY, CDR2 SYGVKD, per germline. Trimming took 4 bases from V and 4 from J; bases not matched to a gene: 7. The CDR3 runs 15 residues. The CDR3 DNA sequence: TGTGCCATCAGTGGGTCGGACAGGCGAAATCAGCCCCAGCATTTT. Protein sequence: CAISGSDRRNQPQHF.

The chain recombines TRBV9 with TRBJ2-1; 9 bases align to TRBD2. Germline CDR1 SGDLS, CDR2 YYNGEE. This CDR3 contains 16 residues. V shed 4 bases and J 2 bases; nucleotides not matched to a gene: 7. CDR3 residues: CASSRRSGGTYNEQFF. CDR3 nucleotides: TGTGCCAGCAGCAGACGAAGCGGGGGGACCTACAATGAGCAGTTCTTC.

J is TRBJ1-1 and V is TRBV4-3, with a tentative D call TRBD1 (5 bases). The germline V gene has CDR1 LGHNA and CDR2 YSLEER. There are 13 residues in the CDR3. V lost 0 bases and J lost 8, with 10 bases in between. The CDR3, as DNA: TGCGCCAGCAGCCAAGATGAAGGGGCAGAAGCTTTCTTT. It codes for CASSQDEGAEAFF.

In its sample, this clone was seen a few times. The chain uses TRBV6-5 and TRBJ1-4, with D maybe TRBD1 (5 bases). V was clipped by 6 bases and J by 8 bases, with 16 bases between them. There are 14 residues in the CDR3. CDR1 is MNHEY and CDR2 is SVGAGI in the germline V gene. The CDR3 sequence: CASRPSLAGEKLFF. For the CDR3, the DNA is TGTGCCAGCAGACCTTCTTTGGCAGGGGAAAAACTGTTTTTT.

The chain recombines TRBV25-1 with TRBJ1-5; TRBD1 is a possible D gene (6 bases). Germline CDR1 MGHDK, CDR2 SYGVNS. Deletions cut 5 bases from V and 5 bases from J, with 19 bases between. The CDR3 length is 16 residues. The CDR3 sequence: CASSLSKGGGYQPQHF. Here the CDR3 DNA reads TGTGCCAGCAGTCTAAGTAAGGGGGGGGGTTATCAGCCCCAGCATTTT.

The V call is TRBV5-1, the J call TRBJ2-2; TRBD2 is a possible D gene (5 bases). CDR3 length: 15 amino acids. The ends were cut back, 1 base at V and 4 bases at J, with 11 bases in the middle. Germline V gene lookup returns CDR1 SGHRS and CDR2 YFSETQ. CDR3 loop: CASSLSGPGTGELFF. In nucleotides, the CDR3 is TGCGCCAGCAGCTTGAGCGGCCCGGGCACCGGGGAGCTGTTTTTT.

V usage is TRBV27 and J usage is TRBJ1-1; D is ambiguous. Germline CDR1 and CDR2: MNHEY and SMNVEV (reference sequence). The CDR3 length is 14 residues. V lost 6 bases, J lost 1 base, and 12 bases lay in between. DNA of the CDR3: TGTGCCAGCAGGTCAACCGGGTGGAACACTGAAGCTTTCTTT. This encodes CASRSTGWNTEAFF.

The rearrangement joins TRBV7-9 to TRBJ1-1; D perhaps matches TRBD1 (5 bases). The V end was cut by 1 base, the J end by 0 bases, with 12 bases between. The CDR3 has 16 amino acids. Germline V gene data show CDR1 as SEHNR and CDR2 as FQNEAQ (reference sequence). CDR3 nucleotides: TGTGCCAGCAGCTTAGGACACTCGGACATGAACACTGAAGCTTTCTTT. Amino acids: CASSLGHSDMNTEAFF.

CDR3 bases: TGCAGCGTTGCCCTCCCCCCAGGGCAATCAGATACGCAGTATTTT. As protein: CSVALPPGQSDTQYF. This chain connects TRBV29-1 to TRBJ2-3, with D tentatively TRBD1 (5 bases). CDR3 size: 15 residues. V shed 4 bases and J shed 4 bases, with 18 bases lying between them. Germline V gene sequence: CDR1 SQVTM, CDR2 ANQGSEA.

Of note for this clone: One end of the junction varies from germline; a read error may be responsible. The chain uses TRBV7-7 and TRBJ2-3, with 13 bases matching TRBD2. The CDR3 length is 16 residues. Germline CDR1 is SSHAT and CDR2 is FNYEAQ (reference sequence). The CDR3 region is CASSVGLAGDGDTQYF. The CDR3 DNA reads as TGTGCTAGCAGCGTAGGACTAGCGGGGGACGGAGATACGCAGTATTTT.

The chain employs TRBV9 and TRBJ2-5, with 10 bases identical to TRBD1. The V and J ends lost 4 bases and 6 bases, in that order; junction bases with no gene match: 6. CDR1 and CDR2 from the germline V gene are SGDLS and YYNGEE. The CDR3 covers 14 residues. This CDR3 reads CASSPRGQGKTQYF. For the CDR3, the DNA is TGTGCCAGCAGCCCCCGGGGACAGGGGAAGACCCAGTACTTC.

This clone was observed once. The chain joins TRBV7-2 to TRBJ2-5, with D uncertain. The germline V and J ends were trimmed by 1 base and 4 bases, with 13 bases remaining between them. CDR1 is SGHTA and CDR2 is FQGNSA in the germline V gene. This CDR3 has 15 residues. The CDR3 protein is CASSLDPSAVETQYF. The DNA of the CDR3 is TGTGCCAGCAGCTTAGACCCTTCGGCGGTAGAGACCCAGTACTTC. Using reference TRBV7-2 and TRBJ2-5 for the parts outside the CDR3, the full variable domain is GAGVSQSPSNKVTEKGKDVELRCDPISGHTALYWYRQSLGQGLEFLIYFQGNSAPDKSGLPSDRFSAERTGGSVSTLTIQRTQQEDSAVYLCASSLDPSAVETQYFGPGTRLLVL.

This clone was observed a handful of times. The CDR3 sequence is CASSEAGDAQPQHF. Written as DNA, the CDR3 is TGTGCCAGCAGTGAAGCAGGGGACGCTCAGCCCCAGCATTTT. This rearrangement joins TRBV25-1 to TRBJ1-5, with D possibly being TRBD1 (6 bases). Germline loops: CDR1 MGHDK, CDR2 SYGVNS. V was trimmed by 2 bases and J by 6 bases, leaving 11 bases between them. The CDR3 covers 14 residues.

The rearrangement links TRBV7-9 to TRBJ2-2; no definite D call. The V end lost 5 bases, the J end lost 4 bases, and 11 bases lay between the germline ends. The germline CDR1 and CDR2 sequences are SEHNR and FQNEAQ (reference sequence). CDR3 length: 14 residues. The CDR3 is CASSRLESTGELFF. CDR3 nucleotide sequence: TGTGCCAGCAGCCGTCTCGAGAGCACCGGGGAGCTGTTTTTT. Based on the CDR3 plus reference TRBV7-9 and TRBJ2-2, the full variable domain is DTGVSQNPRHKITKRGQNVTFRCDPISEHNRLYWYRQTLGQGPEFLTYFQNEAQLEKSRLLSDRFSAERPKGSFSTLEIQRTEQGDSAMYLCASSRLESTGELFFGEGSRLTVL.

The J gene is TRBJ1-2, the V gene TRBV9, with 8 bases lining up with TRBD1. CDR3 length: 13 amino acids. Germline V gene data show CDR1 as SGDLS and CDR2 as YYNGEE. Trimming at V came to 2 bases and at J to 14 bases, leaving 11 bases not matched to a gene. The CDR3 reads CASSVGTGPSGTF. CDR3 bases: TGTGCCAGCAGCGTGGGGACAGGTCCCAGTGGGACCTTC. Based on the CDR3 plus reference TRBV9 and TRBJ1-2, the full variable domain is DSGVTQTPKHLITATGQRVTLRCSPRSGDLSVYWYQQSLDQGLQFLIQYYNGEERAKGNILERFSAQQFPDLHSELNLSSLELGDSALYFCASSVGTGPSGTFGSGTRLTVV.

V and J are TRBV7-8 and TRBJ1-2, with 8 bases identical to TRBD1. The junction had 3 bases not matched to a gene; V was cut back by 1 base and J by 2 bases. Per germline, CDR1 SGHVS and CDR2 FQNEAQ. The CDR3 runs 15 residues. The CDR3 nucleotides read TGTGCCAGCAGCTTAGTAGGACAGGGCAACTATGGCTACACCTTC. It yields the protein CASSLVGQGNYGYTF.

The V gene is TRBV10-3, the J gene TRBJ2-5; 12 bases match TRBD2. Germline-derived CDR1 and CDR2 are ENHRY and SYGVKD. The CDR3 length is 16 residues. After removal of 9 bases from V and 2 bases from J, the junction contained 10 bases not matched to a gene. The CDR3 loop is CAIYTPGLAGQETQYF. For the CDR3, the DNA is TGTGCCATTTATACCCCCGGACTAGCGGGGCAAGAGACCCAGTACTTC.

About this clone: One junction end does not reproduce the germline sequence, and a read error may be involved. This sequence joins TRBV2 and TRBJ1-6; the match to TRBD1 covers 7 bases. From germline, CDR1 is SNHLY and CDR2 FYNNEI. This CDR3 is built from 15 residues. For the CDR3, the DNA is TGTGCCAGTACTGACCCCGGGACAGAGCTTGGAGCCCTCAACTTT. It encodes CASTDPGTELGALNF.

The chain links TRBV7-2 to TRBJ1-1; D is ambiguous. CDR3 length: 16 amino acids. From germline, CDR1 is SGHTA and CDR2 FQGNSA. V was trimmed by 2 bases and J by 1 base, leaving 14 bases between them. As DNA, the CDR3 is TGTGCCAGCAGCTTATATAGAGAACGGAGGAACACTGAAGCTTTCTTT. Its protein product is CASSLYRERRNTEAFF.

V is TRBV6-4 and J is TRBJ1-2; weak D call: TRBD1 (5 bases). This CDR3 has 12 amino acids. The V end was cut by 2 bases, the J end by 8 bases, with 9 bases between. The V gene's germline CDR1 is MRHNA and CDR2 SNTAGT. The CDR3 bases are TGTGCCAGCAGTGACCCACCAGGGGGCTACACCTTC. Translated: CASSDPPGGYTF.

This clone was picked up one time. J is TRBJ2-1 and V is TRBV18, with D possibly matching TRBD2 (6 bases). Trimming removed 2 bases from V and 0 bases from J, with 11 bases in between. The germline V gene has CDR1 KGHSH and CDR2 LQKENI. The CDR3 is 16 amino acids. CDR3 sequence reads: CASSPSEGFSYNEQFF. DNA of the CDR3: TGTGCCAGCTCACCATCGGAGGGGTTCTCCTACAATGAGCAGTTCTTC.

The chain employs TRBV6-5 and TRBJ1-4, with unresolved D. CDR1 and CDR2 from the germline V gene are MNHEY and SVGAGI. This CDR3 is built from 11 residues. Trimming shortened V by 8 bases and J by 10 bases, and 11 bases separated the two germline ends. As DNA, the CDR3 is TGTGCCAGCCTCTACGAGGGAAAACTGTTTTTT. This encodes CASLYEGKLFF.

The chain uses TRBV28 and TRBJ1-2, with a possible D match to TRBD1 (5 bases). Per the germline V gene, CDR1 is MDHEN and CDR2 is SYDVKM. This CDR3 spans 14 amino acids. V was trimmed by 3 bases and J by 0 bases, leaving 8 bases between them. The CDR3 sequence is CASSFGDSNYGYTF. Written as DNA, the CDR3 is TGTGCCAGCAGTTTTGGGGACTCTAACTATGGCTACACCTTC.

The chain carries TRBV18 and TRBJ1-1; no firm D call. The CDR3 is 14 amino acids. Trimming took 3 bases from V and 3 from J, leaving 11 bases between them. CDR1 is KGHSH and CDR2 is LQKENI in the germline V gene. CDR3 bases: TGTGCCAGCTCACCTCTTGACGGGGACACTGAAGCTTTCTTT. Its protein product is CASSPLDGDTEAFF.

This chain joins TRBV7-7 and TRBJ2-3, with D perhaps TRBD2 (7 bases). CDR1 and CDR2 from the germline V gene are SSHAT and FNYEAQ (reference sequence). Deletions cut 5 bases from V and 3 bases from J, with 21 bases between. This CDR3 has 17 residues. CDR3 bases: TGTGCCAGCAGCGTGGGAGGGGGGGGCCAGCTTACAGATACGCAGTATTTT. It encodes CASSVGGGGQLTDTQYF.

V gene TRBV6-4 combines with J gene TRBJ2-2; the D is unclear. The CDR3 totals 14 residues. With 7 bases removed from V and 0 bases from J, the gap between germline ends came to 9 bases. CDR1 is MRHNA and CDR2 is SNTAGT in the germline V gene. For the CDR3, the DNA is TGTGCCAGCACCCACGACACGAACACCGGGGAGCTGTTTTTT. This translates into CASTHDTNTGELFF.